This note documents a single TCR beta chain sequence. TCRdb's table, derived via immunoSEQ multiplex PCR, lists solely in-frame clones and lacks some. This sample has about 380,000 clones, with 75% to 90% found just once. The data originate from a study of blood T cell repertoires in COVID-19. The ends lost 2 bases at V and 5 bases at J; junction bases unmatched: 4. The CDR3 has 15 residues. Per germline, CDR1 MNHEY and CDR2 SVGAGI. This chain links TRBV6-5 with TRBJ1-5, with 9 bases lining up with TRBD1. The sequence came from a young woman with acute or convalescent COVID-19. The sequencing input was peripheral blood. Written as DNA, the CDR3 is TGTGCCAGCAGTTACGGGGACAGGGATTATCAGCCCCAGCATTTT. This sequence encodes CASSYGDRDYQPQHF.